What follows is one TCR beta chain and its context. As yet, its antigen is unknown. Per the germline V gene, CDR1 is MNHNY and CDR2 is SVGAGI (reference sequence). The CDR3 totals 10 residues. V lost 5 bases and J 5 bases, leaving 3 bases between the germline ends. The sample originates from a study of shared clonotypes between healthy human individuals. Sorted-subset replicate PCR reactions were performed with approximately 0.2 ug DNA, corresponding to roughly 30,000 T cell genomes. Produced via immunoSEQ multiplex PCR; TCRdb's table is partial and in-frame only. The sample lists roughly 170,000 clones; 66% were seen once. Whole-study findings and limits: With a handful of donors compared, around 5% of naive CD4 clonotypes were shared.

The clonotype was recovered from a man aged 25 to 40 in good health. The sample was memory CD4+ T cells sorted from blood. Subset in this sample: CD45RA-negative fraction. This chain joins TRBV6-6 and TRBJ1-1; D remains ambiguous. CDR3 nucleotide sequence: TGTGCCAGCAGTCGGACTGAAGCTTTCTTT. As protein: CASSRTEAFF.